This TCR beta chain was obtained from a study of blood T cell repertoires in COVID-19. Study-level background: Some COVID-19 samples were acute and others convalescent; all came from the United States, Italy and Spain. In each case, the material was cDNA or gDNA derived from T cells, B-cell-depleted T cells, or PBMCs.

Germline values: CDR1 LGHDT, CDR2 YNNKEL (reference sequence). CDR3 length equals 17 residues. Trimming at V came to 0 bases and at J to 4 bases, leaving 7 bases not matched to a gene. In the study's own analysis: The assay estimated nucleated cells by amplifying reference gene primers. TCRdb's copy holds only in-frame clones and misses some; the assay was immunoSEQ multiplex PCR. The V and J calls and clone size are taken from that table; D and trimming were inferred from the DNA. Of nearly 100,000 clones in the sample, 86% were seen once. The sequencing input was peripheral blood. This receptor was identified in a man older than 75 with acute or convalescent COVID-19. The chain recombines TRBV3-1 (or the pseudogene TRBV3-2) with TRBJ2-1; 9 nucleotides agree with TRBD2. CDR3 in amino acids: CASSQDLASGTYNEQFF. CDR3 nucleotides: TGTGCCAGCAGCCAAGATTTGGCTAGCGGGACTTACAATGAGCAGTTCTTC.